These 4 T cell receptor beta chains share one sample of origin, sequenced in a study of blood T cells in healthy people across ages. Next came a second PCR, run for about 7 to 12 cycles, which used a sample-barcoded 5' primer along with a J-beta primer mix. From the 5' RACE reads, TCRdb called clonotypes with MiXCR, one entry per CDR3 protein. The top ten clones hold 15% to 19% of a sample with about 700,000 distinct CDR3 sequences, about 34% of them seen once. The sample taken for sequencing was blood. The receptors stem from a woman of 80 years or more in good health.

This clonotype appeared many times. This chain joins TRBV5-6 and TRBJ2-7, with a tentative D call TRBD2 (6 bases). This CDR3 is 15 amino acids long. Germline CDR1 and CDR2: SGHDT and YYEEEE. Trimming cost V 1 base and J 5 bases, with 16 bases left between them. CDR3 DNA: TGTGCCAGCAGCTTGTTGGGACTTACTGAGGACGAGCAGTACTTC. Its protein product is CASSLLGLTEDEQYF.

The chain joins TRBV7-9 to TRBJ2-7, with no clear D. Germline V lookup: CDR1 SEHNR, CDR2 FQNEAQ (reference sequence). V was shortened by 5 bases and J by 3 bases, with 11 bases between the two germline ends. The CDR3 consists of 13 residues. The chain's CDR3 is CASSQSFLYEQYF. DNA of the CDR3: TGTGCCAGCAGCCAATCGTTCCTCTACGAGCAGTACTTC. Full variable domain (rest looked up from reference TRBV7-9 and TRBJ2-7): DTGVSQNPRHKITKRGQNVTFRCDPISEHNRLYWYRQTLGQGPEFLTYFQNEAQLEKSRLLSDRFSAERPKGSFSTLEIQRTEQGDSAMYLCASSQSFLYEQYFGPGTRLTVT.

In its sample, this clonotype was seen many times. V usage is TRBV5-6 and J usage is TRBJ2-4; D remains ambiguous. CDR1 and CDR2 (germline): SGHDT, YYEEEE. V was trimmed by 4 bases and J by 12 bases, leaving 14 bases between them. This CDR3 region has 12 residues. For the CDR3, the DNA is TGTGCCAGCAGCATTGTTGGGGTTTCTCAGTACTTC. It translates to CASSIVGVSQYF.

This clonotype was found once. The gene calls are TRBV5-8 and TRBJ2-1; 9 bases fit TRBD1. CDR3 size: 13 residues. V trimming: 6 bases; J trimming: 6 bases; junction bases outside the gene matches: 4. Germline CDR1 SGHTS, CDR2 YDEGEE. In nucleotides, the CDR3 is TGTGCCAGCACAGGGACAGGGTTCAATGAGCAGTTCTTC. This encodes CASTGTGFNEQFF.